This section outlines one T cell receptor beta chain sequence together with its context. The repertoire was sequenced with immunoSEQ multiplex PCR; TCRdb's copy has only in-frame clones and lacks some. The data hold about 160,000 clones, with about 90% observed a single time. The data belong to a study of control samples from healthy donors and cancer patients. V was pared by 10 bases and J by 8 bases, with 19 bases between. Germline V gene lookup returns CDR1 SGHDT and CDR2 YYEEEE. The CDR3 has 13 amino acids. This chain uses TRBV5-6 with TRBJ2-1; D might be TRBD2 (7 bases). This TCR was recovered from a man under 40 in good health. The sample was blood. The CDR3 loop reads CASWGGGGDEQFF. In DNA form, the CDR3 reads TGTGCCTCCTGGGGGGGCGGAGGCGATGAGCAGTTCTTC.